This T cell receptor beta chain was identified during a study of blood T cell repertoires in COVID-19. Study at large: The United States, Italy and Spain provided the acute and convalescent COVID-19 samples.

CDR1 is SGHRS, CDR2 YFSETQ, per germline. The CDR3 has 15 amino acids. Trimming took 4 bases from V and 2 from J; bases not matched to a gene: 6. As processed by the authors: Reference gene primer amplification yielded estimated nucleated cell counts. The repertoire was sequenced with immunoSEQ multiplex PCR; TCRdb's copy has only in-frame clones and lacks some. V and J calls plus clone size are reproduced from that table; the DNA served to infer D and trimming. Of about 240,000 clones in the sample, about 90% were seen once. Sequences were obtained from peripheral blood. The chain recombines TRBV5-1 with TRBJ2-7, with 10 bases lining up with TRBD2. This clonotype was sampled from a man in his fifties or sixties who had recovered from COVID-19. The CDR3 DNA is TGCGCCAGCAGCATTCGGACTAGCGGTACCTACGAGCAGTACTTC. As protein: CASSIRTSGTYEQYF. Full variable domain (outside the CDR3, taken from reference TRBV5-1 and TRBJ2-7): KAGVTQTPRYLIKTRGQQVTLSCSPISGHRSVSWYQQTPGQGLQFLFEYFSETQRNKGNFPGRFSGRQFSNSRSEMNVSTLELGDSALYLCASSIRTSGTYEQYFGPGTRLTVT.